These 12 T cell receptor beta chains were sequenced from one sample in a study of T cell repertoires in cytomegalovirus infection. These TCRs' antigens remain unknown. TCRdb re-called the reads with MiXCR, one entry per CDR3 protein. In the table there are about a million distinct CDR3 sequences, less than 40% of which are singletons. Sequenced here: cultured CD8+ T cells from PBMCs, sampled from culture after CMV antigen stimulation. These receptors originate from a human donor in good health (CMV status not recorded). Some clones in this sample may be carry-over from other donors' samples.

This clonotype has only a few counts. The V gene is TRBV4-1, the J gene TRBJ2-5; possible D gene TRBD1, 6 bases. The CDR3 is made up of 17 amino acids. Per the germline V gene, CDR1 is MGHRA and CDR2 is YSYEKL. The V and J ends lost 1 base and 1 base respectively, with 16 bases between them. The CDR3 is CASSQGLARGGQETQYF. CDR3 nucleotide sequence: TGCGCCAGCAGCCAAGGCCTCGCCAGGGGCGGCCAAGAGACCCAGTACTTC.

This clonotype was observed at least ten times. The genes are TRBV7-2 and TRBJ2-7; TRBD1 matches at 8 bases. Germline V gene lookup returns CDR1 SGHTA and CDR2 FQGNSA. V dropped 5 bases and J dropped 12; count of bases not matched to a gene: 6. CDR3 length: 11 residues. The DNA of the CDR3 is TGTGCCAGCAGCAAAGGACAGGGTTGGTACTTC. It codes for CASSKGQGWYF.

Ten or more counts support this clonotype. The chain is built from TRBV7-2 and TRBJ2-5; TRBD2 is a possible D gene (6 bases). V was cut by 2 bases and J by 0 bases, with 13 bases left in between. There are 16 residues in the CDR3. In germline, CDR1 is SGHTA, CDR2 FQGNSA. CDR3 sequence: CASSLNRGLYQETQYF. CDR3 coding DNA: TGTGCCAGCAGCTTAAATCGGGGGTTGTACCAAGAGACCCAGTACTTC.

The rearrangement links TRBV15 to TRBJ2-7; D unclear. The germline gives CDR1 LNHNV, CDR2 YYDKDF (reference sequence). This CDR3 is built from 13 residues. The V and J ends lost 0 bases and 5 bases respectively, with 8 bases between them. The CDR3 nucleotides read TGTGCCACCAGCAGAGAATACGGGCACGAGCAGTACTTC. Translating it yields CATSREYGHEQYF. Using reference TRBV15 and TRBJ2-7 for the parts outside the CDR3, the full variable domain is DAMVIQNPRYQVTQFGKPVTLSCSQTLNHNVMYWYQQKSSQAPKLLFHYYDKDFNNEADTPDNFQSRRPNTSFCFLDIRSPGLGDTAMYLCATSREYGHEQYFGPGTRLTVT.

V and J are TRBV4-3 and TRBJ1-1; tentatively, D is TRBD1 (5 bases). The CDR3 has 14 residues. CDR1 and CDR2 (germline): LGHNA, YSLEER. V lost 3 bases, J lost 4 bases, and 12 bases lay in between. CDR3 protein: CASSQGVGGTEAFF. Written as DNA, the CDR3 is TGCGCCAGCAGCCAGGGGGTGGGGGGCACTGAAGCTTTCTTT.

The rearrangement links TRBV19 to TRBJ1-6, with D uncertain. Trimming took off 6 bases at V and 7 bases at J, with 7 bases between the two ends. The CDR3 extends over 12 amino acids. Germline lookup yields CDR1 LNHDA and CDR2 SQIVND (reference sequence). The DNA of the CDR3 is TGTGCCAGTAGAAAACGGAATTCACCCCTCCACTTT. Its translation is CASRKRNSPLHF.

This clonotype showed up many times. The chain joins TRBV7-2 to TRBJ2-3; possibly TRBD1 for D (6 bases). The CDR3 is 15 residues long. Trimming removed 5 bases from V and 4 bases from J, with 16 bases in between. The germline CDR1 and CDR2 sequences are SGHTA and FQGNSA. The CDR3 here is CASSPLVRTADTQYF. DNA of the CDR3: TGTGCCAGCAGCCCACTAGTAAGGACAGCAGATACGCAGTATTTT.

This chain joins TRBV6-6 and TRBJ2-1; perhaps TRBD2 as D (7 bases). The CDR3 has 14 residues. Trimming left V 7 bases short and J 2 bases short, with 12 bases between. Per germline, CDR1 MNHNY and CDR2 SVGAGI (reference sequence). The CDR3 spells CASNLGGAYNEQFF. The CDR3 bases are TGTGCCAGCAATTTAGGGGGGGCCTACAATGAGCAGTTCTTC.

The chain employs TRBV19 and TRBJ1-2, with D possibly matching TRBD1 (5 bases). Germline CDR1 is LNHDA and CDR2 is SQIVND (reference sequence). The CDR3 extends over 16 amino acids. The V and J ends lost 6 bases and 4 bases respectively, with 21 bases between them. The CDR3: CASSRAPGGDLYGYTF. CDR3 bases: TGTGCCAGTAGCCGCGCCCCGGGGGGGGATCTCTATGGCTACACCTTC. Using reference TRBV19 and TRBJ1-2 for the parts outside the CDR3, the full variable domain is DGGITQSPKYLFRKEGQNVTLSCEQNLNHDAMYWYRQDPGQGLRLIYYSQIVNDFQKGDIAEGYSVSREKKESFPLTVTSAQKNPTAFYLCASSRAPGGDLYGYTFGSGTRLTVV.

This rearrangement joins TRBV7-2 to TRBJ1-1, with a tentative D call TRBD1 (6 bases). The V end lost 5 bases, the J end lost 1 base, and 11 bases lay between the germline ends. This CDR3 spans 14 amino acids. Germline CDR1 is SGHTA and CDR2 is FQGNSA. The DNA of the CDR3 is TGTGCCAGCAGCCCCCCAGGGGAGAACACTGAAGCTTTCTTT. This sequence encodes CASSPPGENTEAFF.

This chain joins TRBV5-6 and TRBJ2-7; D tentatively reads TRBD1 or TRBD2 (5 bases each). The CDR3 has 14 residues. The V gene's germline CDR1 is SGHDT and CDR2 YYEEEE. V gave up 4 bases and J gave up 2 bases, with 13 bases separating them. CDR3: CASSPMGRAYEQYF. The DNA for the CDR3 is TGTGCCAGCAGCCCGATGGGGCGGGCCTACGAGCAGTACTTC.

This clonotype was recorded a few times. The chain links TRBV2 to TRBJ1-4; D gene ambiguous. Germline V gene data show CDR1 as SNHLY and CDR2 as FYNNEI. The CDR3 is 14 residues long. Deletions cut 6 bases from V and 5 bases from J, with 13 bases between. CDR3 DNA sequence: TGTGCCAGCAGCGTACATCCCGTAAATGAAAAACTGTTTTTT. This sequence encodes CASSVHPVNEKLFF.